This TCR beta chain was sequenced in a study of blood T cell repertoires in COVID-19. The wider study: The samples span acute and convalescent COVID-19 from the United States, Italy and Spain. Sample material is recorded as cDNA or gDNA derived from T cells, B-cell-depleted T cells, or PBMCs.

Original handling: Amplification with reference gene primers provided the estimates of nucleated cell counts. Clones were read by immunoSEQ multiplex PCR, and TCRdb kept only the in-frame ones, dropping some. The DNA gave D and trimming, while V, J and clone size come from that table. This sample carries 35,000 to 50,000 clones, around 82% of them seen once, and the ten largest clones take around 4.2%. The germline V gene has CDR1 LGHDT and CDR2 YNNKEL (reference sequence). The CDR3 runs 18 residues. After removal of 4 bases from V and 6 bases from J, the junction contained 17 bases not matched to a gene. This clone has a handful of counts.

The sample consisted of peripheral blood. The gene calls are TRBV3-1 (or the pseudogene TRBV3-2) and TRBJ1-1; 10 bases match TRBD1. The sequence derives from a woman between 65 and 79 years old with acute or convalescent COVID-19. DNA for the CDR3: TGTGCCAGCAGCCGTCGACAGGGGGCACAAAGAACCACCTCTGAAGCTTTCTTT. Its translation: CASSRRQGAQRTTSEAFF.